This is a list of T cell receptor beta chains from one sample in a study of PD-1 blockade in classical Hodgkin lymphoma. Only in-frame clones appear in the TCRdb table, and some are missing; sequencing was by immunoSEQ multiplex PCR. The sample contains 95,000 to 100,000 clones, around 88% of which appear only once. This material consisted of peripheral blood mononuclear cells (PBMCs), taken before the second cycle of nivolumab. The receptors shown here come from a human donor with classical Hodgkin lymphoma. Both conserved end residues are part of each CDR3. The order of the fields is V gene, J gene, D gene, clone size, CDR3 protein, CDR3 DNA. A D gene is named only where the DNA matches it firmly. For some rows the clone size is stated as once, few or many, or as a class when expanded; others skip it.

V gene: TRBV7-2
J gene: TRBJ2-2
D gene: NA
clone size: NA
CDR3 protein: CASSLGDINTGELFF
CDR3 DNA: TGTGCCAGCAGCTTAGGGGACATAAACACTGGGGAGCTGTTTTTT

V gene: TRBV5-6
J gene: TRBJ1-2
D gene: NA
clone size: NA
CDR3 protein: CASSPEGGGDGYTF
CDR3 DNA: TGTGCCAGCAGCCCCGAGGGTGGAGGAGATGGCTACACCTTC

V gene: TRBV5-1
J gene: TRBJ1-4
D gene: NA
clone size: NA
CDR3 protein: CASSVDSGGEKLFF
CDR3 DNA: TGCGCCAGCAGCGTGGACTCAGGTGGAGAAAAACTGTTTTTT

V gene: TRBV28
J gene: TRBJ1-2
D gene: NA
clone size: few
CDR3 protein: CASSSQEIYGYTF
CDR3 DNA: TGTGCCAGCAGTTCCCAGGAGATCTATGGCTACACCTTC

V gene: TRBV7-9
J gene: TRBJ2-1
D gene: NA
clone size: NA
CDR3 protein: CASSLARRLDEQFF
CDR3 DNA: TGTGCCAGCAGCTTAGCGAGGCGACTTGATGAGCAGTTCTTC

V gene: TRBV28
J gene: TRBJ2-5
D gene: NA
clone size: NA
CDR3 protein: CASSLSFGNQETQYF
CDR3 DNA: TGTGCCAGCAGTTTATCATTCGGGAACCAAGAGACCCAGTACTTC

V gene: TRBV29-1
J gene: TRBJ1-3
D gene: NA
clone size: NA
CDR3 protein: CSAAQGHTIYF
CDR3 DNA: TGCAGCGCGGCGCAGGGCCACACCATATATTTT

V gene: TRBV30
J gene: TRBJ1-5
D gene: NA
clone size: NA
CDR3 protein: CAWNPKGNQPQHF
CDR3 DNA: TGTGCCTGGAATCCGAAGGGCAATCAGCCCCAGCATTTT

V gene: TRBV4-1
J gene: TRBJ2-2
D gene: TRBD2
clone size: NA
CDR3 protein: CASSQLGLAGEGAGELFF
CDR3 DNA: TGCGCCAGCAGCCAACTGGGACTAGCGGGGGAAGGTGCCGGGGAGCTGTTTTTT

V gene: TRBV11-2
J gene: TRBJ2-3
D gene: NA
clone size: NA
CDR3 protein: CASSLGVADTQYF
CDR3 DNA: TGTGCCAGCAGCTTAGGGGTGGCAGATACGCAGTATTTT

V gene: TRBV27
J gene: TRBJ2-1
D gene: NA
clone size: once
CDR3 protein: CASIRGNEQFF
CDR3 DNA: TGTGCCAGTATAAGGGGAAATGAGCAGTTCTTC

V gene: TRBV27
J gene: TRBJ1-1
D gene: NA
clone size: NA
CDR3 protein: CASSLSPTGNTEAFF
CDR3 DNA: TGTGCCAGCAGTTTATCTCCGACAGGGAACACTGAAGCTTTCTTT

V gene: TRBV4-3
J gene: TRBJ2-1
D gene: TRBD2
clone size: NA
CDR3 protein: CASSQDSPSGGSIGLDEQFF
CDR3 DNA: TGCGCCAGCAGCCAAGATTCTCCTAGCGGGGGGTCCATCGGTTTGGATGAGCAGTTCTTC

V gene: TRBV7-8
J gene: TRBJ1-1
D gene: NA
clone size: NA
CDR3 protein: CASSLVGHKAFF
CDR3 DNA: TGTGCCAGCAGCTTAGTCGGCCACAAAGCTTTCTTT

V gene: TRBV11-2
J gene: TRBJ1-3
D gene: NA
clone size: NA
CDR3 protein: CASSLVERFSGNTIYF
CDR3 DNA: TGTGCCAGCAGCTTAGTTGAGAGATTCTCTGGAAACACCATATATTTT

V gene: TRBV5-6
J gene: TRBJ2-3
D gene: TRBD2
clone size: NA
CDR3 protein: CASSGYSGGTDTQYF
CDR3 DNA: TGTGCCAGCAGCGGTTATAGCGGGGGGACAGATACGCAGTATTTT

V gene: TRBV19
J gene: TRBJ2-2
D gene: TRBD2
clone size: NA
CDR3 protein: CASSRSGGSNTGELFF
CDR3 DNA: TGTGCCAGTAGTAGATCCGGGGGGTCGAACACCGGGGAGCTGTTTTTT

V gene: TRBV10-2
J gene: TRBJ2-4
D gene: TRBD2
clone size: once
CDR3 protein: CASNPGLAGVLAKNIQYF
CDR3 DNA: TGCGCCAGCAACCCGGGACTAGCGGGGGTTCTAGCCAAAAACATTCAGTACTTC

V gene: TRBV6-6
J gene: TRBJ1-5
D gene: NA
clone size: NA
CDR3 protein: CASSTTGLNQPQHF
CDR3 DNA: TGTGCCAGCAGCACAACAGGACTAAATCAGCCCCAGCATTTT

V gene: TRBV7-6
J gene: TRBJ1-1
D gene: TRBD1
clone size: NA
CDR3 protein: CASTRTGGQTNEAFF
CDR3 DNA: TGTGCCAGCACCAGGACAGGGGGCCAGACCAATGAAGCTTTCTTT

V gene: TRBV10-3
J gene: TRBJ2-7
D gene: NA
clone size: once
CDR3 protein: CAISEGISYEQYF
CDR3 DNA: TGTGCCATCAGTGAGGGGATCTCCTACGAGCAGTACTTC

V gene: TRBV11-2
J gene: TRBJ2-5
D gene: NA
clone size: few
CDR3 protein: CASSLNGGAGETQYF
CDR3 DNA: TGTGCCAGCAGCTTAAATGGTGGGGCCGGGGAGACCCAGTACTTC

V gene: TRBV30
J gene: TRBJ1-1
D gene: NA
clone size: NA
CDR3 protein: CAGIQGNTEAFF
CDR3 DNA: TGTGCCGGAATACAGGGAAACACTGAAGCTTTCTTT

V gene: TRBV29-1
J gene: TRBJ1-5
D gene: NA
clone size: NA
CDR3 protein: CSVTDSSNQPQHF
CDR3 DNA: TGCAGCGTAACTGACAGTAGCAATCAGCCCCAGCATTTT

V gene: TRBV7-2
J gene: TRBJ2-7
D gene: NA
clone size: NA
CDR3 protein: CASGRWGNSLYEQYF
CDR3 DNA: TGTGCCAGCGGACGTTGGGGGAATTCTCTCTACGAGCAGTACTTC

V gene: TRBV7-9
J gene: TRBJ2-7
D gene: TRBD2
clone size: NA
CDR3 protein: CASSPAGGLNSYEQYF
CDR3 DNA: TGTGCCAGCAGCCCCGCGGGGGGCCTTAACTCCTACGAGCAGTACTTC

V gene: TRBV9
J gene: TRBJ2-2
D gene: NA
clone size: NA
CDR3 protein: CASSVARPGSGELFF
CDR3 DNA: TGTGCCAGCAGCGTAGCTCGCCCGGGCAGCGGAGAGCTGTTTTTT

V gene: TRBV27
J gene: TRBJ2-5
D gene: NA
clone size: NA
CDR3 protein: CASSPQRGWGRETQYF
CDR3 DNA: TGTGCCAGCAGTCCCCAGAGGGGGTGGGGGCGAGAGACCCAGTACTTC

V gene: TRBV30
J gene: TRBJ1-1
D gene: TRBD1
clone size: NA
CDR3 protein: CACRAQGAGAEAFF
CDR3 DNA: TGTGCCTGCAGAGCCCAGGGGGCTGGGGCTGAAGCTTTCTTT

V gene: TRBV6-5
J gene: TRBJ2-1
D gene: TRBD2
clone size: NA
CDR3 protein: CASTLSAGGPGEQFF
CDR3 DNA: TGTGCCAGCACCCTAAGTGCGGGGGGGCCTGGTGAGCAGTTCTTC

V gene: TRBV25-1
J gene: TRBJ2-5
D gene: NA
clone size: once
CDR3 protein: CASSDPLGLRQTQYF
CDR3 DNA: TGTGCCAGCAGTGACCCTCTGGGACTCCGACAGACCCAGTACTTC

V gene: TRBV19
J gene: TRBJ1-5
D gene: TRBD1
clone size: NA
CDR3 protein: CASSIKGAASNQPQHF
CDR3 DNA: TGTGCCAGTAGTATTAAGGGGGCGGCGAGCAATCAGCCCCAGCATTTT

V gene: TRBV7-9
J gene: TRBJ1-3
D gene: NA
clone size: NA
CDR3 protein: CASSLAGGNTIYF
CDR3 DNA: TGTGCCAGCAGCTTAGCGGGAGGAAACACCATATATTTT

V gene: TRBV27
J gene: TRBJ1-2
D gene: NA
clone size: many
CDR3 protein: CASSPSPIWGPNYGYTF
CDR3 DNA: TGTGCCAGCAGTCCAAGCCCCATCTGGGGGCCTAACTATGGCTACACCTTC

V gene: TRBV11-2
J gene: TRBJ2-5
D gene: NA
clone size: NA
CDR3 protein: CASSLEIRGRVVQETQYF
CDR3 DNA: TGTGCCAGCAGCTTAGAAATTAGGGGACGGGTCGTTCAAGAGACCCAGTACTTC

V gene: TRBV6-5
J gene: TRBJ2-7
D gene: TRBD2
clone size: once
CDR3 protein: CASTETSGGYEQYF
CDR3 DNA: TGTGCCAGCACCGAGACTAGCGGGGGTTACGAGCAGTACTTC

V gene: TRBV6-5
J gene: TRBJ1-2
D gene: NA
clone size: few
CDR3 protein: CASSPQPGANYGYTF
CDR3 DNA: TGTGCCAGCAGTCCGCAGCCGGGGGCTAACTATGGCTACACCTTC

V gene: TRBV20-1
J gene: TRBJ2-5
D gene: NA
clone size: NA
CDR3 protein: CSGQEQETQYF
CDR3 DNA: TGCAGTGGACAGGAACAAGAGACCCAGTACTTC

V gene: TRBV7-9
J gene: TRBJ1-4
D gene: TRBD1
clone size: NA
CDR3 protein: CASSFTGGVSTNEKLFF
CDR3 DNA: TGTGCCAGCAGCTTCACAGGGGGAGTTTCGACTAATGAAAAACTGTTTTTT

V gene: TRBV6-4
J gene: TRBJ1-6
D gene: NA
clone size: NA
CDR3 protein: CASTRGFYQSSYNSPLHF
CDR3 DNA: TGTGCCAGCACCCGGGGGTTTTACCAAAGCTCCTATAATTCACCCCTCCACTTT

V gene: TRBV21-1
J gene: TRBJ1-4
D gene: NA
clone size: NA
CDR3 protein: CASSKSTGNEKLFF
CDR3 DNA: TGTGCCAGCAGCAAATCGACAGGGAATGAAAAACTGTTTTTT

V gene: TRBV9
J gene: TRBJ2-2
D gene: TRBD2
clone size: NA
CDR3 protein: CASSARLAGHTGELFF
CDR3 DNA: TGTGCCAGCAGCGCACGGCTAGCGGGGCACACCGGGGAGCTGTTTTTT

V gene: TRBV19
J gene: TRBJ1-5
D gene: NA
clone size: few
CDR3 protein: CASSKAGPRTPNQSQHF
CDR3 DNA: TGTGCCAGTAGTAAGGCAGGTCCGCGCACTCCGAATCAGTCCCAGCATTTT

V gene: TRBV5-6
J gene: TRBJ1-5
D gene: NA
clone size: NA
CDR3 protein: CASSLGGVWEGQPQHF
CDR3 DNA: TGTGCCAGCAGCTTGGGTGGCGTCTGGGAGGGACAGCCCCAGCATTTT

V gene: TRBV4-2
J gene: TRBJ2-5
D gene: TRBD1
clone size: NA
CDR3 protein: CASSQDVRDRGFQETQYF
CDR3 DNA: TGTGCCAGCAGCCAAGATGTTCGAGACAGGGGGTTTCAAGAGACCCAGTACTTC

V gene: TRBV15
J gene: TRBJ2-3
D gene: NA
clone size: NA
CDR3 protein: CASSAGTSTDTQYF
CDR3 DNA: TGTGCCTCCTCAGCGGGTACTAGCACAGATACGCAGTATTTT

V gene: TRBV7-9
J gene: TRBJ1-3
D gene: NA
clone size: once
CDR3 protein: CASSFPRNTIYF
CDR3 DNA: TGTGCCAGCAGCTTCCCCAGAAACACCATATATTTT

V gene: TRBV9
J gene: TRBJ1-3
D gene: NA
clone size: NA
CDR3 protein: CASSVASGNTIYF
CDR3 DNA: TGTGCCAGCAGCGTAGCTTCTGGAAACACCATATATTTT

V gene: TRBV5-1
J gene: TRBJ2-5
D gene: TRBD2
clone size: NA
CDR3 protein: CASSPVLAGETQYF
CDR3 DNA: TGCGCCAGCAGCCCAGTACTAGCGGGGGAGACCCAGTACTTC

V gene: TRBV19
J gene: TRBJ1-1
D gene: NA
clone size: NA
CDR3 protein: CASEGRAEAFF
CDR3 DNA: TGTGCCAGTGAGGGGCGGGCTGAAGCTTTCTTT

V gene: TRBV28
J gene: TRBJ1-5
D gene: NA
clone size: NA
CDR3 protein: CASSLLLRGRSNQPQHF
CDR3 DNA: TGTGCCAGCAGTTTGCTCCTCAGGGGTCGGAGCAATCAGCCCCAGCATTTT

V gene: TRBV2
J gene: TRBJ1-3
D gene: NA
clone size: NA
CDR3 protein: CASSGGIRSGNTIYF
CDR3 DNA: TGTGCCAGCAGTGGAGGGATACGCTCTGGAAACACCATATATTTT

V gene: TRBV6-4
J gene: TRBJ1-2
D gene: NA
clone size: NA
CDR3 protein: CASSDSTRERGYTF
CDR3 DNA: TGTGCCAGCAGTGACTCGACCCGCGAAAGGGGCTACACCTTC

V gene: TRBV7-9
J gene: TRBJ2-1
D gene: NA
clone size: NA
CDR3 protein: CASSSGIGAYNEQFF
CDR3 DNA: TGTGCCAGCAGCTCGGGGATCGGAGCCTACAATGAGCAGTTCTTC